These 26 T cell receptor beta chains were all obtained from the same sample, sequenced in a study of T cells in Graves' hyperthyroidism and ophthalmopathy. Amplified TCR beta CDR3 regions came from RNA transcripts. First-round RT-PCR targeting the TCR CDR3 was performed with the HTBI primer set. In TCRdb, the multiplex PCR reads were re-called with MiXCR into one record per CDR3 protein. Of 350,000 to 400,000 distinct CDR3 sequences in the sample, about 15% are singletons; the top ten hold 32%. Sequenced sample: blood. Receptors originate from a woman aged 25 to 45 with Graves' hyperthyroidism.

This clonotype showed up just a few times. This sequence joins TRBV2 and TRBJ2-3; 7 nucleotides agree with TRBD2. CDR3 length equals 12 residues. With V trimmed by 6 bases and J by 7 bases, 4 bases remained unmatched. Germline V gene sequence: CDR1 SNHLY, CDR2 FYNNEI. CDR3 sequence (DNA): TGTGCCAGCAGCGGGAGGAGGAATACGCAGTATTTT. It codes for CASSGRRNTQYF. The variable domain in full, completed from reference TRBV2 and TRBJ2-3, reads EPEVTQTPSHQVTQMGQEVILRCVPISNHLYFYWYRQILGQKVEFLVSFYNNEISEKSEIFDDQFSVERPDGSNFTLKIRSTKLEDSAMYFCASSGRRNTQYFGPGTRLTVL.

This clonotype was recorded at least ten times. The chain has TRBV12-3 or TRBV12-4 and TRBJ2-3; D might be TRBD2 (6 bases). V was pared by 10 bases and J by 0 bases, with 14 bases between. The CDR3 contains 14 residues. DNA for the CDR3: TGTGCCACCGAACCCGCGGGGAGCACAGATACGCAGTATTTT. Its translation is CATEPAGSTDTQYF.

This clonotype was detected once. The chain couples TRBV25-1 to TRBJ1-1; TRBD1 aligns across 8 bases. Trimming at V came to 1 base and at J to 10 bases, leaving 11 bases not matched to a gene. The germline gives CDR1 MGHDK, CDR2 SYGVNS. The CDR3 is 15 residues long. The CDR3 protein is CASSESLTGEFRAFF. Written as DNA, the CDR3 is TGTGCCAGCAGTGAATCCTTGACAGGGGAGTTTCGAGCTTTCTTT.

The chain couples TRBV19 to TRBJ2-1; 7 bases are a match to TRBD1. Germline CDR1 LNHDA, CDR2 SQIVND (reference sequence). The CDR3 spans 16 residues. Trimming took 3 bases from V and 2 from J; bases not matched to a gene: 7. As DNA, the CDR3 is TGTGCCAGTAGTATCTCTACAGGGGACCCCTACAATGAGCAGTTCTTC. Translated: CASSISTGDPYNEQFF.

J is TRBJ2-1 and V is TRBV11-3; 12 bases align to TRBD2. This CDR3 comprises 14 residues. V dropped 4 bases and J dropped 10; count of bases not matched to a gene: 5. CDR1 and CDR2 (germline): SGHNT, YENEEA. For the CDR3, the DNA is TGTGCCAGCAGCTCGGGACTAGCGGGCTCGGAGCAGTTCTTC. Its protein product is CASSSGLAGSEQFF.

This clonotype was observed many times. J is TRBJ1-4 and V is TRBV30; no clear D gene. The V and J ends lost 1 base and 4 bases respectively, with 7 bases between them. Germline V gene sequence: CDR1 GTSNPN, CDR2 SVGIG (reference sequence). This CDR3 is 13 amino acids long. The CDR3: CAWSAQFNEKLFF. For the CDR3, the DNA is TGTGCCTGGAGTGCACAGTTTAATGAAAAACTGTTTTTT.

V usage is TRBV10-3 and J usage is TRBJ1-5; TRBD1 agrees at 7 bases. There are 14 residues in the CDR3. The V gene end was trimmed by 3 bases and the J gene end by 2 bases; junction bases not matched to a gene: 1. The germline V gene has CDR1 ENHRY and CDR2 SYGVKD. CDR3 region: CAISDQGGNQPQHF. CDR3 nucleotide sequence: TGTGCCATCAGTGACCAGGGGGGCAATCAGCCCCAGCATTTT.

This clonotype was counted ten times or more. The chain joins TRBV9 to TRBJ1-5; D is perhaps TRBD1 (6 bases). Trimming took 0 bases from V and 5 from J, leaving 12 bases between them. From germline, CDR1 is SGDLS and CDR2 YYNGEE. This CDR3 spans 15 amino acids. The CDR3 sequence: CASSVEDRTDQPQHF. The DNA for the CDR3 is TGTGCCAGCAGCGTAGAAGACAGGACGGATCAGCCCCAGCATTTT.

This clonotype came up many times. The V gene is TRBV11-1, the J gene TRBJ2-1; D gene ambiguous. CDR3 length equals 14 residues. V lost 5 bases and J lost 5, with 13 bases in between. Germline CDR1 reads SGHAT; CDR2 reads FQDESV (reference sequence). The CDR3: CASSRLGEHNEQFF. The CDR3 nucleotides read TGTGCCAGCAGCCGCCTCGGAGAACACAATGAGCAGTTCTTC. The full variable domain, in which reference TRBV11-1 and TRBJ2-1 provide the parts outside the CDR3, is EAEVAQSPRYKITEKSQAVAFWCDPISGHATLYWYRQILGQGPELLVQFQDESVVDDSQLPKDRFSAERLKGVDSTLKIQPAELGDSAMYLCASSRLGEHNEQFFGPGTRLTVL.

V gene TRBV6-1 combines with J gene TRBJ1-2; TRBD1 is a possible D gene (5 bases). The CDR3 extends over 13 amino acids. The V end was cut by 8 bases, the J end by 5 bases, with 15 bases between. The germline CDR1 and CDR2 sequences are MNHNS and SASEGT. The CDR3 bases are TGTGCCAGCGTCCGGGGTCAGGGATATGGCTACACCTTC. Translating it yields CASVRGQGYGYTF.

The chain employs TRBV12-3 or TRBV12-4 and TRBJ2-7; 7 bases map to TRBD1. The V gene end was trimmed by 4 bases and the J gene end by 4 bases; junction bases not matched to a gene: 7. The CDR3 length is 14 residues. CDR3 region: CASSSTGWLYEQYF. CDR3 sequence (DNA): TGTGCCAGCAGTTCGACAGGGTGGCTGTACGAGCAGTACTTC.

The chain links TRBV7-2 to TRBJ2-1; 12 nucleotides agree with TRBD2. CDR1 and CDR2 (germline): SGHTA, FQGNSA. The CDR3 sequence is 14 residues long. V lost 7 bases, J lost 5 bases, and 3 bases stayed unmatched. CDR3 amino acids: CASTRTSGNNEQFF. The CDR3 nucleotides read TGTGCCAGCACTCGGACTAGCGGGAACAATGAGCAGTTCTTC.

The chain carries TRBV12-3 or TRBV12-4 and TRBJ2-7; D is unclear. The V and J ends lost 1 base and 1 base respectively, with 8 bases between them. The CDR3 is made up of 14 amino acids. Here the CDR3 reads CASSLESYSYEQYF. CDR3 sequence (DNA): TGTGCCAGCAGTTTAGAGTCTTATTCCTACGAGCAGTACTTC.

This chain links TRBV20-1 with TRBJ2-1; no reliable D call. The V and J ends lost 6 bases and 8 bases respectively, with 20 bases between them. Germline V lookup: CDR1 DFQATT, CDR2 SNEGSKA (reference sequence). This CDR3 contains 14 residues. CDR3 residues: CSALAHGYNYEQFF. The CDR3 DNA is TGCAGTGCCCTGGCACACGGGTACAACTATGAGCAGTTCTTC.

The CDR3, as DNA: TGTGCCAGCAGCTTGGGGTTCTCTAGCGGGAGGGTCCCAGAGACCCAGTACTTC. It yields the protein CASSLGFSSGRVPETQYF. The rearrangement links TRBV7-2 to TRBJ2-5; 12 bases line up with TRBD2. V was pared by 3 bases and J by 4 bases, with 12 bases of the junction left unmatched. The CDR3 totals 18 residues. Germline CDR1 SGHTA, CDR2 FQGNSA.

Many counts were recorded for this clonotype. CDR3 sequence: CASSPGQGAFYGYTF. CDR3 sequence (DNA): TGTGCCAGCAGCCCCGGACAGGGGGCCTTCTATGGCTACACCTTC. The gene calls are TRBV3-1 and TRBJ1-2; 11 nucleotides line up with TRBD1. After removal of 4 bases from V and 4 bases from J, the junction contained 5 bases not matched to a gene. The germline V gene encodes CDR1 LGHDT and CDR2 YNNKEL (reference sequence). The CDR3 contains 15 residues.

The chain employs TRBV24-1 and TRBJ2-5; D unresolved. With 1 base removed from V and 7 bases from J, the gap between germline ends came to 12 bases. There are 14 residues in the CDR3. Looked up from germline, CDR1 is KGHDR and CDR2 is SFDVKD. CDR3 residues: CATSDLASPGTQYF. CDR3 DNA: TGTGCCACCAGTGATTTAGCATCTCCGGGGACCCAGTACTTC.

The rearrangement joins TRBV20-1 to TRBJ1-2; no clear D. CDR3 size: 13 residues. Germline assignment: CDR1 DFQATT and CDR2 SNEGSKA (reference sequence). Trimming took off 6 bases at V and 5 bases at J, with 16 bases between the two ends. CDR3 DNA sequence: TGCAGTGCCATACCAATGGACGGTTATGGCTACACCTTC. The encoded protein is CSAIPMDGYGYTF.

The chain couples TRBV6-1 to TRBJ2-5, with D perhaps matching TRBD2 (7 bases). The CDR3 sequence is 14 residues long. The germline V gene has CDR1 MNHNS and CDR2 SASEGT. V lost 10 bases and J 3 bases, leaving 18 bases between the germline ends. DNA for the CDR3: TGTGCCACGACGAGAGGGGGAGGGGAAGAGACCCAGTACTTC. Its translation is CATTRGGGEETQYF.

This clonotype showed up many times. V and J are TRBV29-1 and TRBJ1-5; 9 nucleotides align to TRBD1. CDR1 is SQVTM, CDR2 ANQGSEA, per germline. The CDR3 runs to 15 residues. The trim removed 5 bases at V and 0 bases at J, leaving 5 bases unmatched. The CDR3 loop is CSVRDRESSNQPQHF. The CDR3 DNA follows: TGCAGCGTTCGGGACAGGGAGTCTAGCAATCAGCCCCAGCATTTT.

This clonotype has just one count. This chain connects TRBV6-5 to TRBJ2-5; a weak D match, TRBD1 (6 bases). In germline, CDR1 is MNHEY, CDR2 SVGAGI. V gave up 2 bases and J gave up 3 bases, with 16 bases separating them. The CDR3 runs to 16 residues. CDR3 nucleotides: TGTGCCAGCAGTTACCCCCAGGGGCACCTAGAAGAGACCCAGTACTTC. Amino acid sequence: CASSYPQGHLEETQYF.

This clonotype was picked up many times. This chain links TRBV20-1 with TRBJ2-7, with D possibly matching TRBD1 (6 bases). The V and J ends lost 0 bases and 3 bases respectively, with 12 bases between them. Germline CDR1 and CDR2: DFQATT and SNEGSKA (reference sequence). There are 14 residues in the CDR3. The CDR3 here is CSARDLLRGYEQYF. The CDR3 DNA reads as TGCAGTGCTAGAGATTTACTCAGGGGCTACGAGCAGTACTTC.

This clonotype appeared many times. The CDR3 is CASSSSGSGTYNEQFF. CDR3 DNA: TGTGCCAGCAGTTCCTCGGGTAGCGGGACGTACAATGAGCAGTTCTTC. This rearrangement joins TRBV28 to TRBJ2-1, with TRBD2 matching 8 bases. Per the germline V gene, CDR1 is MDHEN and CDR2 is SYDVKM. The CDR3 sequence is 16 residues long. Unmatched junction bases numbered 9, after V lost 4 bases and J lost 4 bases.

The V and J genes are TRBV20-1 and TRBJ2-2, with TRBD2 identical over 10 bases. The CDR3 has 15 amino acids. Trimming removed 3 bases from V and 0 bases from J; junction bases left unmatched: 1. Germline V lookup: CDR1 DFQATT, CDR2 SNEGSKA (reference sequence). The CDR3 loop reads CSASSGGTNTGELFF. The CDR3 DNA follows: TGCAGTGCTAGTAGCGGGGGGACGAACACCGGGGAGCTGTTTTTT.

The chain has TRBV11-2 and TRBJ1-6; TRBD1 aligns across 10 bases. The V segment lost 5 bases and the J segment 9 bases; nucleotides outside the gene matches: 7. Germline CDR1 SGHAT, CDR2 FQNNGV. The CDR3 runs 15 residues. The CDR3 reads CASSPAGTGVSPLHF. Written as DNA, the CDR3 is TGTGCCAGCAGCCCAGCTGGGACAGGGGTTTCACCCCTCCACTTT.

In its sample, this clonotype was seen many times. V gene TRBV7-2 combines with J gene TRBJ2-3; 7 positions match TRBD2. Germline CDR1 reads SGHTA; CDR2 reads FQGNSA. J lost 6 bases, V lost 5 bases, and 14 bases had no gene match. CDR3 length: 16 residues. CDR3 sequence: CASSPVRGRGLDTQYF. Written as DNA, the CDR3 is TGTGCCAGCAGCCCCGTCCGCGGGAGAGGGTTGGATACGCAGTATTTT.